Listed below are T cell receptor beta chains from one sample, sequenced in a study of blood T cell repertoires in COVID-19. The method was immunoSEQ multiplex PCR; TCRdb's version includes in-frame clones alone and lacks a portion of them. The table shows approximately 100,000 clones, with 80% to 90% occurring only once. Sample: peripheral blood. Every receptor here comes from a human donor in a cohort sampled during active COVID-19. CDR3s include the opening cysteine and the closing phenylalanine or tryptophan. The order of the fields is J gene, clone size, CDR3 length, V gene, D gene, CDR3 DNA, CDR3 protein. The D gene is left open where the match is weak. Rows may omit the clone size; those that give it use once, few, many or a size class.

TRBJ1-1 - 14 TRBV7-9 - TGTGCCAGCAGCCTAACCGGGACAATCACTGAAGCTTTCTTT CASSLTGTITEAFF
TRBJ2-7 - 13 TRBV28 - TGTGCCAGCAGTTTACCCTTTAGGGAGGAGCAGTACTTC CASSLPFREEQYF
TRBJ2-1 - 15 TRBV9 TRBD2 TGTGCCAGCAGCGAGAGAACTAGCGGGAGCCATGAGCAGTTCTTC CASSERTSGSHEQFF
TRBJ1-4 - 12 TRBV6-6 - TGTGCCAGCAAACTCTCAACTGAAAAACTGTTTTTT CASKLSTEKLFF
TRBJ2-7 few 14 TRBV18 - TGTGCCAGCTCTTCACAGGAAGATTCCTACGAGCAGTACTTC CASSSQEDSYEQYF
TRBJ2-1 few 14 TRBV4-2 TRBD2 TGTGCCAGCAGCCCAGCGGGGCCCTACAATGAGCAGTTCTTC CASSPAGPYNEQFF
TRBJ2-1 - 15 TRBV11-2 TRBD1 TGTGCCAGCAGCACCTACAGGGGGCGGGATAATGAGCAGTTCTTC CASSTYRGRDNEQFF
TRBJ1-2 once 14 TRBV4-3 - TGCGCCAGCAGCCCCAGGTCGGGAAGGGCCGGCTACACCTTC CASSPRSGRAGYTF
TRBJ1-5 - 14 TRBV6-5 - TGTGCCAGCAGTTATGGGAGGGTTGGTCAGCCCCAGCATTTT CASSYGRVGQPQHF
TRBJ1-2 - 12 TRBV5-1 - TGCGCCAGCTCGGGGACTGTCTATGGCTACACCTTC CASSGTVYGYTF
TRBJ1-5 once 12 TRBV30 TRBD1 TGTGCCTGGAACCGACAGGGCCAGCCCCAGCATTTT CAWNRQGQPQHF
TRBJ1-1 - 13 TRBV29-1 - TGCAGCGTTGACACAGGGTGGGTCACTGAAGCTTTCTTT CSVDTGWVTEAFF
TRBJ2-7 once 15 TRBV28 - TGTGCCAGCAGAGTTCTTCCACAGGGAAACTACGAGCAGTACTTC CASRVLPQGNYEQYF
TRBJ1-6 - 13 TRBV18 - TGTGCCAGCTCAATGGGGGCACTTTCACCCCTCCACTTT CASSMGALSPLHF
TRBJ2-3 - 24 TRBV24-1 TRBD2 TGTGCCACCAGTGATTTTCTAGGTTCGTGGGAGGGCGAAACGACGGTGTTTCGGACAGATACGCAGTATTTT CATSDFLGSWEGETTVFRTDTQYF
TRBJ2-1 - 13 TRBV7-8 TRBD2 TGTGCCAGCAGCCTCCGGGAGGAAGGGGAGCAGTTCTTC CASSLREEGEQFF
TRBJ2-5 - 13 TRBV7-3 - TGTGCCAGCAGCTTTGGGCCGCAAGAGACCCAGTACTTC CASSFGPQETQYF
TRBJ1-2 few 15 TRBV27 - TGTGCCAGCAGTTTGGGAGAGGGAGGGATTTATGGCTACACCTTC CASSLGEGGIYGYTF
TRBJ2-2 once 16 TRBV5-5 TRBD2 TGTGCCAGCAGCCTCAAGGGACTAGCGGAGACCGGGGAGCTGTTTTTT CASSLKGLAETGELFF
TRBJ2-6 - 16 TRBV4-3 - TGCGCCAGCAGCCAAGGAGGGCCTGCTGGGGCCAACGTCCTGACTTTC CASSQGGPAGANVLTF
TRBJ2-7 - 20 TRBV18 TRBD2 TGTGCCAGCTCACCACGGGGACTAGCGGGGGGGCGTTCTTCGATCGGCGAGCAGTACTTC CASSPRGLAGGRSSIGEQYF
TRBJ1-2 - 14 TRBV28 - TGTGCCAGCAGCCGCGGCGGGCTGGGCTATGGCTACACCTTC CASSRGGLGYGYTF
TRBJ2-7 - 17 TRBV4-2 - TGTGCCAGCAGCCAAGTAAAAACGGGAGAGCAAAAAAACAGGCAGTACTTC CASSQVKTGEQKNRQYF
TRBJ1-2 once 14 TRBV19 TRBD1 TGTGCCAGTACCCGGGACAGAGCTAACTATGGCTACACCTTC CASTRDRANYGYTF
TRBJ1-2 - 14 TRBV11-3 - TGTGCCAGCAGCTTAGACAGGAAACGCTATGGCTACACCTTC CASSLDRKRYGYTF
TRBJ2-7 - 11 TRBV11-1 - TGTGCCAGCAGGACTGCCTACGAGCAGTACTTC CASRTAYEQYF
TRBJ1-2 once 15 TRBV19 - TGTGCCAGTAGTCCCGGGGGGGGGACTAACTATGGCTACACCTTC CASSPGGGTNYGYTF
TRBJ1-2 - 13 TRBV14 - TGTGCCAGCAGCCCGACAGGATCTGGTGGCTACACCTTC CASSPTGSGGYTF
TRBJ2-7 - 16 TRBV11-1 TRBD1 TGTGCCAGCAGCCCACTCGAGGGACAGGCGCCCTACGAGCAGTACTTC CASSPLEGQAPYEQYF
TRBJ1-1 - 15 TRBV28 - TGTGCCAGCAGTCTCAGGGAAGGGGTGAACACTGAAGCTTTCTTT CASSLREGVNTEAFF
TRBJ1-1 once 17 TRBV12-5 TRBD1 TGTGCTAGTGGTTTGGGGGTGGGATCAGGGGGCCTCCCTGAAGCTTTCTTT CASGLGVGSGGLPEAFF
TRBJ1-2 - 13 TRBV25-1 - TGTGCCAGCACATACGGGGGTCCCGGTGGCTACACCTTC CASTYGGPGGYTF
TRBJ1-4 - 16 TRBV4-3 TRBD1 TGCGCCAGCAGCCAAGATGGTGCAGGGGGCTATGAAAAACTGTTTTTT CASSQDGAGGYEKLFF
TRBJ2-7 few 13 TRBV5-1 - TGCGCCAGCAGCTTGGAGAGCTCCTACGAGCAGTACTTC CASSLESSYEQYF
TRBJ1-3 once 15 TRBV7-6 - TGTGCCAGCAGCAACAGACCTTCCTCTGGAAACACCATATATTTT CASSNRPSSGNTIYF
TRBJ1-5 - 14 TRBV4-3 - TGCGCCAGCAGCCAAGATTGGGGAGGTCAGCCCCAGCATTTT CASSQDWGGQPQHF
TRBJ1-6 - 16 TRBV6-2/TRBV6-3 - TGTGCCAGCAGTCCGAGACGAGACAGGCTGAATTCACCCCTCCACTTT CASSPRRDRLNSPLHF
TRBJ1-2 - 14 TRBV18 - TGTGCCAGCTCATACCGGGAACAGGGACCTGGCTACACCTTC CASSYREQGPGYTF
TRBJ2-7 - 13 TRBV19 - TGTGCCAGTAGTTTGAACTCCCCCTACGAGCAGTACTTC CASSLNSPYEQYF
TRBJ2-2 - 15 TRBV3-1/TRBV3-2 TRBD1 TGTGCCAGCAGCCAGGTAAGGGGGCAAACCGGGGAGCTGTTTTTT CASSQVRGQTGELFF
TRBJ1-3 - 15 TRBV7-3 - TGTGCCAGCAGCTTATCGGGGGGGTCTGGAAACACCATATATTTT CASSLSGGSGNTIYF
TRBJ1-4 - 14 TRBV4-1 - TGCGCCAGCAGCCAGGGACACAGAAATGAAAAACTGTTTTTT CASSQGHRNEKLFF
TRBJ2-7 - 15 TRBV6-2/TRBV6-3 - TGTGCCAGCAGTACCCCCCGCGGGTCAGCCTACGAGCAGTACTTC CASSTPRGSAYEQYF
TRBJ2-2 - 17 TRBV10-3 TRBD1 TGTGCCAGCCCGGTTTCAGCGGACAGGGAGAACACCGGGGAGCTGTTTTTT CASPVSADRENTGELFF
TRBJ2-7 few 15 TRBV7-9 - TGTGCCAGCAGCTCCCAGGGGTTCTCAGCCTACGAGCAGTACTTC CASSSQGFSAYEQYF
TRBJ1-5 - 16 TRBV28 TRBD1 TGTGCCAGCAGTTCCCCGACAGGGGCAAACAATCAGCCCCAGCATTTT CASSSPTGANNQPQHF
TRBJ1-3 - 16 TRBV28 TRBD1 TGTGCCAGCAGTCCCGGACAGGGTATGAGGAGAAACACCATATATTTT CASSPGQGMRRNTIYF
TRBJ1-2 - 14 TRBV5-6 - TGTGCCAGCAGCTTGGTGGGTTTTGAGGGAGGCTACACCTTC CASSLVGFEGGYTF
TRBJ1-1 - 15 TRBV7-2 - TGTGCCAGCACCAGGGAATTAGCCGACAACACTGAAGCTTTCTTT CASTRELADNTEAFF
TRBJ1-1 - 15 TRBV19 - TGTGCCAGTAGTATTAGCGGGGGCGCAAGGACTGAAGCTTTCTTT CASSISGGARTEAFF
TRBJ2-3 - 14 TRBV27 - TGTGCCAGCAGTTTAAGCTCCAGGGCCGATACGCAGTATTTT CASSLSSRADTQYF
TRBJ2-7 - 15 TRBV5-4 TRBD1 TGTGCCAGCAGCTTGGACCGGGACAGGACCTACGAGCAGTACTTC CASSLDRDRTYEQYF
TRBJ2-1 - 15 TRBV30 TRBD2 TGTGCCTGGAGTGTTTTTGCGGGAGGGCCCAATGAGCAGTTCTTC CAWSVFAGGPNEQFF
TRBJ1-2 - 13 TRBV7-9 - TGTGCCAGCAGCTTAGGCCAGAACTATGGCTACACCTTC CASSLGQNYGYTF
TRBJ2-2 - 15 TRBV6-5 - TGTGCCAGCAGTTACTCGTTGTCCACAGGGTTGGAGCTGTTTTTT CASSYSLSTGLELFF
TRBJ2-3 - 15 TRBV9 TRBD2 TGTGCCAGCAGCGGGACTAGCGGGAGGCACGATACGCAGTATTTT CASSGTSGRHDTQYF
TRBJ1-2 - 18 TRBV10-3 TRBD1 TGTGCCATCAGTGAGGCGGGGGCAGGGGGCCTGCGGGGGAATGGCTACACCTTC CAISEAGAGGLRGNGYTF
TRBJ1-1 few 14 TRBV11-2 - TGTGCCAGCAGCTTAGCCCCCCTCGGGATTGAAGCTTTCTTT CASSLAPLGIEAFF